The clone carrying this TCR beta chain has at least ten counts. These data come from a study of Graves' ophthalmopathy and Graves' hyperthyroidism. Looking at the study overall: Ahead of any treatment, peripheral blood was obtained at the initial diagnosis.

CDR3 length equals 15 residues. Germline V lookup: CDR1 GTSNPN, CDR2 SVGIG (reference sequence). Trimming took 1 base from V and 3 from J, leaving 15 bases between them. A duration under 3 months, NOSPECS ≥4, CAS ≥3 and moderate-to-severe activity characterized the donors with ophthalmopathy. Out of 9.5 to 10 ml of fresh peripheral blood, PBMCs were obtained. RNA transcripts served as template for amplifying TCR beta CDR3 sequences. The library came from an HTBI-primed first-round RT-PCR and a second-round multiplex PCR. MiXCR was run by TCRdb on the multiplex PCR reads, yielding one entry per CDR3 protein. Counted here are about 400,000 distinct CDR3 sequences, approximately 20% occurring once; the ten biggest clones make up around 1.5%.

The sample consisted of peripheral blood. The source of this sequence is a young woman with Graves' ophthalmopathy. The J gene is TRBJ2-5, the V gene TRBV30; D remains ambiguous. Here the CDR3 reads CAWSGPSWNKETQYF. For the CDR3, the DNA is TGTGCCTGGAGTGGGCCCTCCTGGAATAAAGAGACCCAGTACTTC.